The next 2 T cell receptor beta chains were all read from a single sample in a study of Ad26.COV2.S vaccination and SARS-CoV-2 variants. Here immunoSEQ multiplex PCR was the method, and the copy in TCRdb shows in-frame clones only, minus some. The sample consists of about 450,000 clones, approximately 89% of them appearing once. Stated treatment: roughly 20 received Ad26.COV2.S at low or high dose, single or two shots; about five received placebo; per-sample allocation not given. Sampling was done on day 63 after the first vaccine or placebo injection. Specimen: peripheral blood, collected in a trial of Ad26.COV2.S vaccine versus placebo. The source is a person aged 18 to 65 who received the Ad26.COV2.S COVID-19 vaccine or a placebo.

The V gene is TRBV19, the J gene TRBJ2-1; 9 bases line up with TRBD1. In germline, CDR1 is LNHDA, CDR2 SQIVND (reference sequence). The CDR3 sequence is 17 residues long. The trim removed 5 bases at V and 4 bases at J, leaving 12 bases unmatched. The CDR3 reads CASSAQGAQLLYNEQFF. The CDR3 coding sequence is TGTGCCAGTAGTGCACAGGGGGCCCAATTACTGTACAATGAGCAGTTCTTC.

The chain uses TRBV18 and TRBJ1-4; TRBD1 aligns across 8 bases. Germline assignment: CDR1 KGHSH and CDR2 LQKENI. With 3 bases clipped from V and 7 bases from J, the junction kept 7 bases outside the gene matches. The CDR3 extends over 15 amino acids. CDR3 nucleotide sequence: TGTGCCAGCTCACCCGGGACAGGTCCGGGTGAAAAACTGTTTTTT. It codes for CASSPGTGPGEKLFF.